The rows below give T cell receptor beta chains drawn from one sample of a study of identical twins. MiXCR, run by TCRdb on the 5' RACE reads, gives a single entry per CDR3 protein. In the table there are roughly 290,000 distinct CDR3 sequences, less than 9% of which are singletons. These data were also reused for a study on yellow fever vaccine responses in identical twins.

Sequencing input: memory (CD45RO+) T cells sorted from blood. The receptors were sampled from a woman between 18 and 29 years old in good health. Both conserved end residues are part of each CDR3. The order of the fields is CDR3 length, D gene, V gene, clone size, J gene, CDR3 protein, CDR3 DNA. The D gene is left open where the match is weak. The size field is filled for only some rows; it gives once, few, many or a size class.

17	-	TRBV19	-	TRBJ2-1	CASSRARGVAVADEQFF	TGTGCCAGTAGCCGGGCTAGGGGGGTGGCCGTAGCGGATGAGCAGTTCTTC
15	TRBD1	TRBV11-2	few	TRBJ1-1	CASRVQGAGSTEAFF	TGTGCCAGCAGAGTCCAGGGGGCAGGGAGTACTGAAGCTTTCTTT
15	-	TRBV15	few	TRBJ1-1	CATSINLGGSTEAFF	TGTGCCACCAGTATTAACTTGGGAGGGAGCACTGAAGCTTTCTTT
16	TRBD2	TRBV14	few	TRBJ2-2	CASTPGLAGVAGELFF	TGTGCCAGCACCCCAGGCCTAGCGGGAGTGGCCGGGGAGCTGTTTTTT
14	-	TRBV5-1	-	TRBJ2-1	CASSLRENYNGQFF	TGCGCCAGCAGCTTGCGAGAAAACTACAATGGGCAGTTCTTC
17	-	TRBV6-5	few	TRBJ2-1	CASSWVPLGGEAFEQFF	TGTGCCAGCAGTTGGGTCCCTCTTGGAGGGGAGGCTTTTGAGCAGTTCTTC
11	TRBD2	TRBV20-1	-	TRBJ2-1	CSARGGDPQFF	TGCAGTGCTCGGGGGGGGGACCCGCAGTTCTTC
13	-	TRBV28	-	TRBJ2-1	CASSGGWGNEQFF	TGTGCCAGCAGTGGGGGCTGGGGGAATGAGCAGTTCTTC
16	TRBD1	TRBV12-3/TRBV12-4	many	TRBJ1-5	CASSLAGQASNQPQHF	TGTGCCAGCAGTTTAGCGGGACAGGCCAGCAATCAGCCCCAGCATTTT
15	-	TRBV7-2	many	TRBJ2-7	CASSLVGGFSYEQYF	TGTGCCAGCAGCTTAGTGGGGGGATTTAGCTACGAGCAGTACTTC
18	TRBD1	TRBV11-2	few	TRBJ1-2	CASSSTTQTQGAFYGYTF	TGTGCCAGCAGCTCAACTACTCAAACACAGGGGGCGTTCTATGGCTACACCTTC
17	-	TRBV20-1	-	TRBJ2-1	CSAGPGTSLGSYNEQFF	TGCAGTGCTGGACCAGGAACTAGCTTGGGCTCCTACAATGAGCAGTTCTTC
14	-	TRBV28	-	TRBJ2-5	CASSLIRSAETQYF	TGTGCCAGCAGTTTGATACGGAGTGCAGAGACCCAGTACTTC
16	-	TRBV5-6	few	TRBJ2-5	CASSLEGRGLQETQYF	TGTGCCAGCAGCTTGGAGGGGAGGGGGCTCCAAGAGACCCAGTACTTC
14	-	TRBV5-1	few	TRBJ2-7	CASSPGTHAYEQYF	TGCGCCAGCAGCCCCGGGACTCACGCCTACGAGCAGTACTTC
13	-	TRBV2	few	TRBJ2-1	CASTSMPGNEQFF	TGTGCCAGCACCTCCATGCCGGGAAATGAGCAGTTCTTC